This T cell receptor beta chain was documented in a study of read filtering for tumor transcriptome and immune sequencing. Across the whole study: Patients were 17 male and some 13 female, mean age around 67 years, range about 45 to 85. IR-seq gave about 4.05 to 11 million TCR reads per sample; RNA-seq gave roughly 80 to 1273.

Molecular barcoded adaptors covering alpha/delta and beta/gamma chains were used on approximately 400 ng RNA. MiXCR was run by TCRdb on the reads, yielding one entry per CDR3 protein. The data hold tens of thousands of distinct CDR3 sequences, with approximately 19% observed a single time. In its sample, this clonotype is medium-sized. The trim removed 3 bases at V and 0 bases at J, leaving 3 bases unmatched. This CDR3 region has 15 residues. The germline CDR1 and CDR2 sequences are DFQATT and SNEGSKA (reference sequence). The chain links TRBV20-1 to TRBJ2-1, with TRBD2 identical over 9 bases. The clonotype was recovered from a donor at least 40 years old with multiple myeloma. Sequenced sample: a population of CD138-negative cells sorted from bone marrow. For the CDR3, the DNA is TGCAGTGCTAGTAGCGGGGGTAACTCCTACAATGAGCAGTTCTTC. Its protein is CSASSGGNSYNEQFF.